Sequencing of this T cell receptor (beta chain) was carried out in a study of CD8+ T cells in alopecia areata. Findings of the study overall: Patients shared TCRs less clearly than mice did, possibly owing to HLA. Scalp repertoires also include resident alphabeta T cells from normal skin.

In regard to this clone: Its specificity is not known. Gene labels here are mouse ones. The same CDR3 is also encoded by other DNA sequences in this sample.

Sequencing relied on a cDNA template that was reverse transcribed from extracted RNA. Some clones are missing from TCRdb's copy, which holds only in-frame ones; the method was immunoSEQ multiplex PCR. In total the sample includes about 120,000 clones, none of them seen once. The origin of this receptor is a C3H/HeJ mouse with alopecia areata. MHC haplotype: H2-k. Sequencing was carried out using lesional skin.

CDR3 region: CASSIGQGGDTQYF. The DNA read from the CDR3 is TGTGCCAGCAGTATAGGACAGGGAGGAGAC. The genes are TRBV19 and TRBJ2-5; 7 bases agree with TRBD1. The CDR3 end falls 4 residues outside the read, so it is completed with the germline J gene. Germline V lookup: CDR1 FNHDT, CDR2 SITEND (reference sequence). The CDR3 loop spans 14 amino acids.